The sequence of this T cell receptor beta chain was determined in a study of CD8+ T cells in alopecia areata (dated by TCRdb to 2016 to 2019). Regarding the study in general: Treated patients were enrolled in an open-label pilot trial of oral tofacitinib at 5 to 10 mg twice daily for moderate-to-severe alopecia areata. Tofacitinib was given for 6 to 18 months, followed by 6 months of follow-up off drug to assess delayed response and recurrence. The SALT score, which quantifies the percentage of affected scalp surface area, was used to measure disease severity in treated patients. To study T cell clonal expansion in alopecia areata, the researchers applied high-throughput TCRbeta sequencing to both the C3H/HeJ mouse model and human patients. In humans, TCRbeta sequencing was performed on scalp tissue and on sorted CD4+ and CD8+ peripheral blood T cells from healthy controls and from patients with patchy or totalis/universalis alopecia areata. Tofacitinib-treated patients had biopsies at baseline and at 4 and 24 weeks of treatment, with a later scalp biopsy in several patients. Scalp clonality was compared among normal scalp (n=4), patchy alopecia areata scalp (n=8), and alopecia totalis/universalis scalp (n=8). RNA was obtained with the PAXgene miRNA kit for fixed scalp, the miRNeasy kit for PBMCs, and the RNeasy kit for mouse skin. immunoSEQ multiplex PCR using 35 Vbeta forward primers and 13 Jbeta reverse primers was used to amplify TCRbeta CDR3 regions.

The receptor library was made with the immunoSEQ multiplex PCR assay. For TCR sequencing, RNA was extracted from every sample and reverse transcribed into cDNA to serve as template. First-strand cDNA was synthesized using SuperScript III with a 2:1 mix of oligo-dT and random hexamers. A synthetic immune receptor repertoire was used to measure amplification bias, and any remaining bias was corrected computationally. As for the original processing: Raw reads were preprocessed to remove errors, and CDR3 was defined according to IMGT conventions as the region from the conserved cysteine to phenylalanine. Clonality was calculated as 1 minus Shannon entropy normalized by log2 of the number of productive unique TCRs. CD4 or CD8 identity of scalp clones was inferred by cross-referencing scalp TCRbeta sequences with sorted blood CD4 and CD8 repertoires. As stored in TCRdb, this immuneACCESS dataset retains in-frame rearrangements with V and J assigned. A fraction of the clones does not appear; measured against another copy, unresolved V genes explain less than half of the discrepancy, and the remainder lacks a known reason. That table supplies the V and J calls and clone size; D and trimming were determined from the DNA. This sample holds more than 95,000 clones; 65% to 90% were observed only once. The top ten hold over 8.5% of the sample.

Details on this clone: Its recognized antigen is unknown. Base quality data are lacking; no much larger clone is found one base away.

The paper's findings and limits, for the study overall: Lesional scalp, especially in alopecia totalis/universalis, showed higher clonality and more expanded CD8+ clones than normal scalp, suggesting antigenic drive. Unlike mouse skin, which is dominated by gammadelta T cells, normal human skin has resident alphabeta T cells that are also sequenced, and this complicates analysis of the scalp TCR repertoire. Tofacitinib significantly decreased scalp clonality and the number of expanded CD8+ clones among the top 100 scalp clones. TCR sequences shared between patients were less clear than in mice, possibly partly because of HLA diversity in the patient population. Because the treated cohort was small and had only one nonresponder, larger studies are needed to examine links between baseline CD8+ expansion and response. During tofacitinib treatment, many expanded lesional clones stuck around in both scalp and blood, and this persistence may partly explain why relapse happens after treatment is stopped.

What the treatment or condition label conveys for this sample: oral pan-JAK inhibitor, 5-10 mg twice daily. Peripheral blood and lesional scalp punch biopsies were obtained from patients with alopecia areata. PBMCs were separated by density centrifugation and stained for CD3, CD4 and CD8, after which CD4+ and CD8+ T cells were sorted on a FACSAria. Relative to germline, V is 7 bases shorter and J is 6 bases shorter, with 16 bases between their ends. As encoded in the germline V gene (reference sequence), CDR1 is LNHDA while CDR2 is SQIVND. The CDR3 spans 14 residues, from the cysteine through the phenylalanine. Kept here is only the CDR3 DNA, which spans 42 bases and is read in frame from base 1.

This clonotype was sampled from a human donor with alopecia areata. The rearranged segments are TRBV19 and TRBJ2-1; TRBD1 is possibly the D segment (6 matching bases). The specimen was CD8+ T cells sorted from blood, collected at approximately week 30, from a patient treated with tofacitinib. The CDR3 reads as follows: CASMGAGAANEQFF. The DNA is TGTGCCAGTATGGGGGCAGGAGCGGCCAATGAGCAGTTCTTC.